This entry lists 6 T cell receptor beta chains sequenced from one sample in a study of metastatic and nonmetastatic thyroid tumors. Prior to thyroid surgery, none of the patients had received any treatment. TCRdb used MiXCR to call clones anew from the PCR reads. The sample carries about 41,000 clones, roughly 27% recorded once. Sequencing input: blood. These receptors were obtained from a male donor with papillary thyroid cancer or a benign thyroid nodule (not recorded which). Some clones in this sample may be carry-over from other donors' samples.

This clone has at least ten counts. CDR3 sequence (DNA): TGCGCCAGCCGTCTTTTAGAACGGAGCACAGATACGCAGTATTTT. This gives the protein CASRLLERSTDTQYF. V is TRBV10-2 and J is TRBJ2-3; D not certain. The CDR3 has 15 amino acids. Trimming took off 8 bases at V and 0 bases at J, with 15 bases between the two ends. Germline values: CDR1 WSHSY, CDR2 SAAADI.

With respect to this clone: A read error may account for a junction end that differs from germline. The chain employs TRBV11-2 and TRBJ2-7, with 9 bases that match TRBD1. The CDR3 length is 13 residues. Germline CDR1 is SGHAT and CDR2 is FQNNGV. The CDR3 spells CVSAGTGSYEQYF. Written as DNA, the CDR3 is TGTGTCAGCGCCGGGACAGGGTCCTACGAGCAGTACTTC.

This clone was seen repeatedly, ten times or more. This chain links TRBV11-1 with TRBJ2-2; 13 positions agree with TRBD2. V lost 3 bases, J lost 7 bases, and 11 bases stayed unmatched. Germline V gene data show CDR1 as SGHAT and CDR2 as FQDESV (reference sequence). The CDR3 runs 18 residues. CDR3 amino acids: CASSFGTSGAGLGGELFF. The CDR3 DNA sequence: TGTGCCAGCAGCTTTGGGACTAGCGGGGCCGGACTGGGCGGGGAGCTGTTTTTT.

The table lists this clone with many counts. The chain recombines TRBV5-1 with TRBJ1-2; the D gene is possibly TRBD1 (6 bases). Germline V gene data show CDR1 as SGHRS and CDR2 as YFSETQ. The CDR3 loop spans 15 amino acids. Trimming removed 2 bases from V and 8 bases from J, with 19 bases in between. The CDR3 DNA follows: TGCGCCAGCAGCTTACTGACAGGAGGGGCTGAAGGCTACACCTTC. This gives the protein CASSLLTGGAEGYTF.

This clone was recorded many times. The chain joins TRBV29-1 to TRBJ1-4; 7 bases line up with TRBD1. With V trimmed by 7 bases and J by 3 bases, 8 bases remained unmatched. The germline V gene encodes CDR1 SQVTM and CDR2 ANQGSEA. This CDR3 comprises 14 residues. For the CDR3, the DNA is TGCAGCGCATCAAAGGGGGCTCCTAATGAAAAACTGTTTTTT. This codes for CSASKGAPNEKLFF.

Of note for this clone: The CDR3 does not end in the conserved phenylalanine or tryptophan, so this is likely a read error. V gene TRBV6-2 or TRBV6-3 combines with J gene TRBJ1-2; D is unclear. The CDR3 totals 12 residues. CDR1 is MNHEY and CDR2 is SVGEGT in the germline V gene. The V gene lost 0 bases and the J gene lost 10 bases, with 9 bases spanning the gap. This CDR3 is CASSYSLAVYTL. CDR3 in DNA: TGTGCCAGCAGTTACTCCCTTGCTGTCTACACCCTC.